These 22 T cell receptor beta chains originate from one sample sequenced in a study of type 1 and type 2 diabetes patients. Amplification started from genomic DNA. Multiplex PCR with 30 forward and 13 reverse primers amplified the TCR beta CDR3. TCRdb analysed the multiplex PCR reads with MiXCR anew, one entry per CDR3 protein. The sample holds 280,000 or so distinct CDR3 sequences, approximately 45% seen once. Sequenced material: peripheral blood mononuclear cells (PBMCs). Receptor source: a man aged 18 to 29 with type 2 diabetes.

The rearrangement joins TRBV6-5 to TRBJ1-1, with TRBD1 matching 7 bases. Trimming removed 2 bases from V and 11 bases from J; junction bases left unmatched: 11. CDR1 is MNHEY, CDR2 SVGAGI, per germline. CDR3 length: 14 amino acids. CDR3 sequence (DNA): TGTGCCAGCAGTTACGGAACAGGGGTCGAAGAGGCTTTCTTT. This encodes CASSYGTGVEEAFF.

This clonotype was detected only a few times. The chain uses TRBV29-1 and TRBJ1-2, with 9 bases fitting TRBD1. With V trimmed by 6 bases and J by 8 bases, 7 bases remained unmatched. CDR1 is SQVTM and CDR2 is ANQGSEA in the germline V gene. The CDR3 is 12 amino acids. The CDR3 spells CSVVQGAQGYTF. As DNA, the CDR3 is TGCAGCGTAGTACAGGGGGCACAAGGCTACACCTTC.

On this clonotype itself: The conserved closing phenylalanine or tryptophan is absent in this CDR3, likely reflecting a read error. This chain uses TRBV27 with TRBJ1-1, with a possible D match to TRBD1 (6 bases). This CDR3 has 14 residues. Germline V lookup: CDR1 MNHEY, CDR2 SMNVEV (reference sequence). The V gene lost 4 bases and the J gene lost 5 bases, with 14 bases spanning the gap. This chain's CDR3 is CASSSLTGETEAFL. In DNA form, the CDR3 reads TGTGCCAGCAGTTCGTTGACAGGCGAAACTGAAGCTTTCCTT.

V usage is TRBV5-1 and J usage is TRBJ2-3; D not resolved. V lost 3 bases and J 2 bases, leaving 7 bases between the germline ends. Germline CDR1 is SGHRS and CDR2 is YFSETQ. The CDR3 extends over 13 amino acids. The CDR3 region is CASSSNPTDTQYF. The CDR3 DNA is TGCGCCAGCAGCTCAAACCCCACAGATACGCAGTATTTT.

This clonotype occurred a few times. The chain joins TRBV18 to TRBJ2-5; the match to TRBD1 covers 8 bases. The CDR3 extends over 15 amino acids. Germline values: CDR1 KGHSH, CDR2 LQKENI. The V gene end was trimmed by 4 bases and the J gene end by 3 bases; junction bases not matched to a gene: 7. CDR3 DNA: TGTGCCAGCTCACAACGCAGGGGGCGTGAAGAGACCCAGTACTTC. It codes for CASSQRRGREETQYF.

The V call is TRBV6-5, the J call TRBJ2-7; D is uncertain. CDR1 and CDR2 (germline): MNHEY, SVGAGI. Trimming stripped 6 bases from V and 6 bases from J, with 15 bases between. There are 13 residues in the CDR3. In DNA, the CDR3 is TGTGCCAGCAGCTCTCGGCGCGGCGGCGAGCAGTACTTC. Translated: CASSSRRGGEQYF.

The rearrangement links TRBV24-1 to TRBJ1-2; possible D gene TRBD1, 6 bases. Germline V gene data show CDR1 as KGHDR and CDR2 as SFDVKD. The CDR3 is 13 residues long. V was trimmed by 7 bases and J by 4 bases, leaving 12 bases between them. The CDR3 DNA sequence: TGTGCCACCAGCGCAGGGGTGGGCTATGGCTACACCTTC. Amino acids: CATSAGVGYGYTF.

This clonotype was seen more than once but under ten times. The chain joins TRBV20-1 to TRBJ1-5; D is possibly TRBD1 (6 bases). The CDR3 is 13 amino acids. V was pared by 6 bases and J by 0 bases, with 9 bases between. Germline V gives CDR1 DFQATT, CDR2 SNEGSKA (reference sequence). The CDR3 nucleotides are TGCAGTGCAGGGGGGTATAGCAATCAGCCCCAGCATTTT. This gives the protein CSAGGYSNQPQHF.

This clonotype was found a few times. The chain joins TRBV6-6 to TRBJ1-6; D may be TRBD1 (6 bases). Trimming took off 1 base at V and 11 bases at J, with 15 bases between the two ends. Germline V gives CDR1 MNHNY, CDR2 SVGAGI (reference sequence). The CDR3 loop spans 15 amino acids. This CDR3 is CASSYLGGSDPPLHF. CDR3 nucleotide sequence: TGTGCCAGCAGTTACTTAGGGGGATCGGATCCACCCCTCCACTTT.

This clonotype came up many times. This chain uses TRBV2 with TRBJ1-2, with D possibly TRBD1 on 6 matching bases. The CDR3 contains 13 residues. V lost 6 bases to trimming and J lost 3 bases, with 11 bases between them. Germline CDR1 and CDR2: SNHLY and FYNNEI. The CDR3 spells CASRQGGDYGYTF. CDR3 nucleotide sequence: TGTGCCAGCAGACAGGGTGGCGACTATGGCTACACCTTC.

The rearrangement links TRBV5-1 to TRBJ2-2, with 8 bases matching TRBD1. Trimming at V came to 2 bases and at J to 2 bases, leaving 5 bases not matched to a gene. The CDR3 totals 16 residues. The germline gives CDR1 SGHRS, CDR2 YFSETQ. This CDR3 reads CASSFTTGANTGELFF. The CDR3 DNA follows: TGCGCCAGCAGCTTTACGACAGGGGCCAACACCGGGGAGCTGTTTTTT.

In nucleotides, the CDR3 is TGCAGTGTAAAGACAGGGTCCACAGATACGCAGTATTTT. Encoded protein: CSVKTGSTDTQYF. The rearrangement joins TRBV20-1 to TRBJ2-3, with TRBD1 matching 7 bases. V lost 7 bases, J lost 2 bases, and 6 bases stayed unmatched. Germline V gene sequence: CDR1 DFQATT, CDR2 SNEGSKA (reference sequence). The CDR3 runs 13 residues.

This clonotype turned up a few times. The chain combines TRBV27 with TRBJ1-2; TRBD1 might be the D (5 bases). The CDR3 length is 15 residues. CDR1 is MNHEY and CDR2 is SMNVEV in the germline V gene (reference sequence). Trimming left V 2 bases short and J 5 bases short, with 15 bases between. The CDR3 DNA reads TGTGCCAGCAGTTTAACGGGGGTTCCAGGGTATGGCTACACCTTC. Translating gives CASSLTGVPGYGYTF.

As to this clonotype: A junction boundary mismatches the germline segment, possibly from a read error. The chain combines TRBV25-1 with TRBJ2-1; tentatively, D is TRBD1 (6 bases). The germline V gene encodes CDR1 MGHDK and CDR2 SYGVNS. CDR3 length: 15 amino acids. In DNA, the CDR3 is TGTGCCATCAGTGGGATGGCCGGACAGACCAATGAGCAGTTCTTC. It translates to CAISGMAGQTNEQFF.

As for this clonotype: A read error may be the cause here, since a much bigger clone is one base away. The CDR3, as DNA: TGCGCCAGCGAGGGTACGGGTGAGACCCAGTACTTC. The encoded protein is CASEGTGETQYF. The V and J genes are TRBV10-1 and TRBJ2-5; D might be TRBD2 (5 bases). V lost 8 bases to trimming and J lost 5 bases, with 12 bases between them. The germline V gene has CDR1 WNHNN and CDR2 SYGVQD (reference sequence). The CDR3 spans 12 residues.

Only a few counts were recorded for this clonotype. The CDR3 DNA sequence: TGTGCCAGCAGTTCTTGGGAGGGGCAGGGTCTCGATGGCTACACCTTC. Its protein product is CASSSWEGQGLDGYTF. J is TRBJ1-2 and V is TRBV6-5, with D maybe TRBD1 (5 bases). CDR3 length: 16 residues. Germline V gives CDR1 MNHEY, CDR2 SVGAGI. The V and J ends lost 4 bases and 6 bases respectively, with 21 bases between them.

The V call is TRBV6-6, the J call TRBJ1-5; D remains ambiguous. V lost 2 bases and J 4 bases, leaving 6 bases between the germline ends. Looked up from germline, CDR1 is MNHNY and CDR2 is SVGAGI (reference sequence). The CDR3 totals 13 residues. In DNA, the CDR3 is TGTGCCAGCAGTTACGATCGGAATCAGCCCCAGCATTTT. The encoded protein is CASSYDRNQPQHF.

The chain joins TRBV12-3 or TRBV12-4 to TRBJ2-7; the D gene is possibly TRBD2 (5 bases). The CDR3 loop spans 14 amino acids. V dropped 5 bases and J dropped 2 bases, with 13 bases sitting between them. Here the CDR3 reads CASSPERVAYEQYF. Written as DNA, the CDR3 is TGTGCCAGCAGTCCCGAGAGGGTTGCCTACGAGCAGTACTTC.

This clonotype was seen only a few times. The J gene is TRBJ2-7, the V gene TRBV10-2; D possibly corresponds to TRBD2 (5 bases). CDR1 and CDR2 (germline): WSHSY, SAAADI. The ends were cut back, 8 bases at V and 0 bases at J, with 14 bases in the middle. The CDR3 has 14 amino acids. The CDR3 spells CASLGLTSSYEQYF. In nucleotides, the CDR3 is TGCGCCAGCCTAGGACTTACTAGCTCCTACGAGCAGTACTTC.

The chain carries TRBV7-9 and TRBJ2-1; 13 bases match TRBD2. The CDR3 is 14 amino acids. CDR1 and CDR2 from the germline V gene are SEHNR and FQNEAQ (reference sequence). Trimming removed 5 bases from V and 9 bases from J; junction bases left unmatched: 4. The CDR3 sequence is CASSPGTSGAEQFF. In nucleotides, the CDR3 is TGTGCCAGCAGCCCCGGGACTAGCGGGGCTGAGCAGTTCTTC.

The chain is built from TRBV7-7 and TRBJ2-7; 8 bases fit TRBD2. The germline gives CDR1 SSHAT, CDR2 FNYEAQ (reference sequence). V lost 5 bases to trimming and J lost 5 bases; unmatched junction nucleotides: 14. This CDR3 has 16 residues. The CDR3 DNA follows: TGTGCCAGCAGCCATAACCCAACCCGGGGGGGCGACGAGCAGTACTTC. Residues: CASSHNPTRGGDEQYF.

The chain joins TRBV14 to TRBJ2-1, with TRBD1 matching over 9 bases. CDR1 SGHDN and CDR2 FVKESK come from the germline V gene. V gave up 2 bases and J gave up 6 bases; unmatched junction bases: 8. This CDR3 spans 16 amino acids. CDR3 nucleotides: TGTGCCAGCAGCCAATCCCCGGGACAGGGTCGCAATGAGCAGTTCTTC. Encoded protein: CASSQSPGQGRNEQFF.